Below, 25 T cell receptor beta chains from the same sample are listed, as sequenced in a study of CD8 T cells in ankylosing spondylitis. Via MiXCR, TCRdb re-called the 5' RACE reads, giving one row per CDR3 protein. The sample yields 30,000 to 45,000 distinct CDR3 sequences, 10% seen once. The sample taken for sequencing was blood, either unsorted or a sorted T cell fraction (not recorded which). The receptors were sampled from a male donor with ankylosing spondylitis or in good health (not recorded which).

This sequence joins TRBV4-1 and TRBJ2-5; the D is unclear. Germline assignment: CDR1 MGHRA and CDR2 YSYEKL. The CDR3 has 14 amino acids. Trimming left V 0 bases short and J 3 bases short, with 8 bases between. In nucleotides, the CDR3 is TGCGCCAGCAGCCAAGATCAACAGAAAGAGACCCAGTACTTC. It yields the protein CASSQDQQKETQYF.

This clonotype showed up many times. The chain links TRBV29-1 to TRBJ1-2; D is perhaps TRBD1 (5 bases). CDR3 length: 13 residues. Per the germline V gene, CDR1 is SQVTM and CDR2 is ANQGSEA. The ends were cut back, 6 bases at V and 8 bases at J, with 19 bases in the middle. The CDR3 DNA reads TGCAGCGTATACGGGACGGCCCTAGGAGGCTACACCTTC. Its protein product is CSVYGTALGGYTF.

Many counts were recorded for this clonotype. The chain combines TRBV20-1 with TRBJ2-5; TRBD2 aligns across 11 bases. Trimming removed 5 bases from V and 4 bases from J; junction bases left unmatched: 12. CDR3 size: 16 residues. Germline lookup yields CDR1 DFQATT and CDR2 SNEGSKA (reference sequence). In DNA, the CDR3 is TGCAGTGCTTCTATTAGCGGGAGGGCCTCTGGAGAGACCCAGTACTTC. Translation gives CSASISGRASGETQYF.

This clonotype was detected many times. This sequence joins TRBV25-1 and TRBJ2-4; D may be TRBD1 (6 bases). Germline values: CDR1 MGHDK, CDR2 SYGVNS. This CDR3 spans 16 amino acids. V dropped 4 bases and J dropped 0 bases, with 13 bases sitting between them. The CDR3 reads CASSGNRALAKNIQYF. CDR3 sequence (DNA): TGTGCCAGCAGTGGGAACAGGGCTCTAGCCAAAAACATTCAGTACTTC.

The chain carries TRBV3-1 and TRBJ2-2; D is ambiguous. V shed 3 bases and J shed 4 bases, with 3 bases lying between them. The length of the CDR3 is 12 residues. Germline V gene sequence: CDR1 LGHDT, CDR2 YNNKEL (reference sequence). CDR3 coding DNA: TGTGCCAGCAGCCAGACCACCGGGGAGCTGTTTTTT. This gives the protein CASSQTTGELFF.

This clonotype was detected only a few times. The chain couples TRBV5-1 to TRBJ2-5; 11 nucleotides agree with TRBD1. The V gene end was trimmed by 4 bases and the J gene end by 0 bases; junction bases not matched to a gene: 5. Germline loops: CDR1 SGHRS, CDR2 YFSETQ. The CDR3 runs to 16 residues. CDR3 in amino acids: CASSPGTGGYQETQYF. The CDR3 DNA reads TGCGCCAGCAGCCCGGGGACAGGGGGGTACCAAGAGACCCAGTACTTC.

This clonotype was counted ten times or more. The chain carries TRBV29-1 and TRBJ2-1; unclear D gene. Trimming took 8 bases from V and 7 from J, leaving 18 bases between them. This CDR3 spans 13 amino acids. Germline V CDR1 and CDR2: SQVTM, ANQGSEA. The CDR3 region has the DNA TGCAGCCTTAGAGTAGGGTCGGCGAATGAGCAGTTCTTC. Translation: CSLRVGSANEQFF.

This clonotype was counted ten times or more. CDR3 nucleotides: TGTGCCAGCAGTTCGGGAGGACGGGCCAGCGAGCAGTACTTC. Protein: CASSSGGRASEQYF. This sequence joins TRBV27 and TRBJ2-7, with TRBD2 identical over 7 bases. This CDR3 is 14 amino acids long. Germline V gene lookup returns CDR1 MNHEY and CDR2 SMNVEV (reference sequence). Losses at the gene ends were 4 bases for V and 6 bases for J; bases not matched to a gene: 9.

The table lists this clonotype with many counts. CDR3 region: CASSRTSGSYNEQFF. For the CDR3, the DNA is TGTGCCAGCAGCCGTACTAGCGGGAGCTACAATGAGCAGTTCTTC. V usage is TRBV4-2 and J usage is TRBJ2-1; TRBD2 agrees at 11 bases. After removal of 4 bases from V and 3 bases from J, the junction contained 2 bases not matched to a gene. Germline V gene sequence: CDR1 LGHNA, CDR2 YNFKEQ. This CDR3 region has 15 residues.

Ten or more counts support this clonotype. The chain has TRBV3-1 and TRBJ2-3; 10 nucleotides line up with TRBD1. The V and J ends lost 1 base and 0 bases, in that order; junction bases with no gene match: 7. The CDR3 runs to 18 residues. Germline V gene lookup returns CDR1 LGHDT and CDR2 YNNKEL (reference sequence). The CDR3 bases are TGTGCCAGCAGCCAAGGGACAGGGGGTCTTATTAGCACAGATACGCAGTATTTT. Translation gives CASSQGTGGLISTDTQYF.

This clonotype was detected many times. The chain joins TRBV12-3 or TRBV12-4 to TRBJ2-1; 7 nucleotides match TRBD1. V shed 5 bases, J shed 3 bases, and the junction held 10 bases outside the gene matches. The CDR3 is made up of 16 amino acids. This CDR3 is CASSGGQSGHYNEQFF. The CDR3 DNA reads TGTGCCAGCAGTGGGGGACAGTCCGGCCACTACAATGAGCAGTTCTTC.

This clonotype came up many times. The chain combines TRBV30 with TRBJ2-3; TRBD1 or TRBD2 may be the D gene (5 bases each). Trimming took 4 bases from V and 5 from J, leaving 16 bases between them. CDR1 and CDR2 from the germline V gene are GTSNPN and SVGIG (reference sequence). The CDR3 loop spans 14 amino acids. CDR3 DNA sequence: TGTGCCTGGACGCCGGGACCGTCCTTAGATACGCAGTATTTT. Translated: CAWTPGPSLDTQYF.

V gene TRBV19 combines with J gene TRBJ2-2; perhaps TRBD2 as D (6 bases). CDR3 length: 15 amino acids. Germline V gene data show CDR1 as LNHDA and CDR2 as SQIVND (reference sequence). V lost 7 bases and J lost 5, with 17 bases in between. The CDR3 coding sequence is TGTGCCAGTACCGACCCGGGAGCCTTTACCGGGGAGCTGTTTTTT. Its translation: CASTDPGAFTGELFF.

This clonotype was observed a single time. V is TRBV11-2 and J is TRBJ2-2, with D possibly called TRBD1 or TRBD2 (5 bases each). This CDR3 contains 16 residues. Germline values: CDR1 SGHAT, CDR2 FQNNGV. The V and J ends lost 5 bases and 0 bases respectively, with 13 bases between them. CDR3 DNA sequence: TGTGCCAGCAGCAAAGGCAGAGGGGCGAACACCGGGGAGCTGTTTTTT. This gives the protein CASSKGRGANTGELFF. Full variable domain (missing parts from reference TRBV11-2 and TRBJ2-2): EAGVAQSPRYKIIEKRQSVAFWCNPISGHATLYWYQQILGQGPKLLIQFQNNGVVDDSQLPKDRFSAERLKGVDSTLKIQPAKLEDSAVYLCASSKGRGANTGELFFGEGSRLTVL.

This clonotype is deemed medium-sized. The chain uses TRBV7-3 and TRBJ1-1; D gene unclear. The CDR3 consists of 13 residues. V lost 5 bases, J lost 1 base, and 8 bases lay in between. The germline V gene has CDR1 SGHTA and CDR2 FQGTGA. The CDR3 nucleotides read TGTGCCAGCAGCCCAACACGGAACACTGAAGCTTTCTTT. It codes for CASSPTRNTEAFF.

This clonotype was seen repeatedly, ten times or more. This chain connects TRBV5-8 to TRBJ2-3; 8 nucleotides agree with TRBD1. The V gene end was trimmed by 4 bases and the J gene end by 2 bases; junction bases not matched to a gene: 6. Germline assignment: CDR1 SGHTS and CDR2 YDEGEE. The CDR3 contains 15 residues. In DNA, the CDR3 is TGTGCCAGCAGCCCCCGGACAGGGATCACAGATACGCAGTATTTT. Its translation is CASSPRTGITDTQYF.

This clonotype was detected only a few times. This CDR3 reads CASKGGRDTQYF. For the CDR3, the DNA is TGTGCCAGCAAAGGGGGACGTGATACGCAGTATTTT. The chain combines TRBV6-5 with TRBJ2-3; maybe TRBD1 (6 bases). This CDR3 spans 12 amino acids. V dropped 7 bases and J dropped 6 bases, with 11 bases sitting between them. CDR1 and CDR2 from the germline V gene are MNHEY and SVGAGI.

This clonotype came up many times. The chain carries TRBV9 and TRBJ2-1, with 11 bases identical to TRBD2. There are 15 residues in the CDR3. Losses at the gene ends were 3 bases for V and 4 bases for J; bases not matched to a gene: 3. CDR1 is SGDLS, CDR2 YYNGEE, per germline. In DNA form, the CDR3 reads TGTGCCAGCAGCGCCATAGCGGGGGGGTACAATGAGCAGTTCTTC. Its translation is CASSAIAGGYNEQFF.

This clonotype is labeled medium-sized. This chain uses TRBV29-1 with TRBJ2-1; no clear D gene. This CDR3 region has 11 residues. Germline loops: CDR1 SQVTM, CDR2 ANQGSEA. The germline V and J ends were trimmed by 4 bases and 7 bases, with 8 bases remaining between them. CDR3 sequence reads: CSVGRLNEQFF. Here the CDR3 DNA reads TGCAGCGTTGGTAGGTTGAATGAGCAGTTCTTC.

This clonotype was seen many times. V usage is TRBV3-1 and J usage is TRBJ1-1, with 9 bases that match TRBD1. This CDR3 contains 15 residues. CDR1 LGHDT and CDR2 YNNKEL come from the germline V gene (reference sequence). The V gene end was trimmed by 1 base and the J gene end by 9 bases; junction bases not matched to a gene: 9. CDR3 loop: CASSQGGQGREKAFF. As DNA, the CDR3 is TGTGCCAGCAGCCAAGGAGGACAGGGGCGTGAGAAAGCTTTCTTT.

With regard to this clonotype: A junction end diverges from the germline sequence, so it may reflect a read error. The chain links TRBV7-7 to TRBJ1-1; D is uncertain. Germline V gene sequence: CDR1 SSHAT, CDR2 FNYEAQ (reference sequence). The CDR3 consists of 13 residues. Here the CDR3 reads CASSLNSYSEAFF. In DNA, the CDR3 is TGTGCTAGCAGCTTAAATAGTTATTCCGAAGCTTTCTTT.

There are many counts of this clonotype. The chain carries TRBV12-3 or TRBV12-4 and TRBJ1-2; D is perhaps TRBD1 (6 bases). CDR3 length equals 17 residues. Trimming stripped 3 bases from V and 1 base from J, with 18 bases between. In nucleotides, the CDR3 is TGTGCCAGCAGTTTCCGGCCCGACAGGATCCTTAACTATGGCTACACCTTC. This codes for CASSFRPDRILNYGYTF.

This chain uses TRBV10-2 with TRBJ2-2; no reliable D call. Germline V gene sequence: CDR1 WSHSY, CDR2 SAAADI. V gave up 6 bases and J gave up 4 bases, with 9 bases separating them. The CDR3 covers 13 residues. In nucleotides, the CDR3 is TGCGCCAGCAGCTCTATGGGCACCGGGGAGCTGTTTTTT. This sequence encodes CASSSMGTGELFF.

The chain links TRBV7-9 to TRBJ2-2; TRBD1 matches at 8 bases. The V segment lost 5 bases and the J segment 9 bases; nucleotides outside the gene matches: 11. CDR3 length: 15 residues. Germline loops: CDR1 SEHNR, CDR2 FQNEAQ (reference sequence). Here the CDR3 reads CASSLSGQGNWELFF. The CDR3 DNA reads TGTGCCAGCAGCCTCTCAGGACAGGGCAACTGGGAGCTGTTTTTT.

This clonotype was observed many times. The chain has TRBV5-1 and TRBJ2-1, with D tentatively TRBD1 (5 bases). Germline V lookup: CDR1 SGHRS, CDR2 YFSETQ. CDR3 length: 15 residues. Trimming shortened V by 2 bases and J by 0 bases, and 9 bases separated the two germline ends. The CDR3 nucleotides are TGCGCCAGCAGCTTCGACAGAAGCTCCTACAATGAGCAGTTCTTC. Translated, it gives CASSFDRSSYNEQFF. The full variable domain, its missing parts supplied by reference TRBV5-1 and TRBJ2-1, is KAGVTQTPRYLIKTRGQQVTLSCSPISGHRSVSWYQQTPGQGLQFLFEYFSETQRNKGNFPGRFSGRQFSNSRSEMNVSTLELGDSALYLCASSFDRSSYNEQFFGPGTRLTVL.